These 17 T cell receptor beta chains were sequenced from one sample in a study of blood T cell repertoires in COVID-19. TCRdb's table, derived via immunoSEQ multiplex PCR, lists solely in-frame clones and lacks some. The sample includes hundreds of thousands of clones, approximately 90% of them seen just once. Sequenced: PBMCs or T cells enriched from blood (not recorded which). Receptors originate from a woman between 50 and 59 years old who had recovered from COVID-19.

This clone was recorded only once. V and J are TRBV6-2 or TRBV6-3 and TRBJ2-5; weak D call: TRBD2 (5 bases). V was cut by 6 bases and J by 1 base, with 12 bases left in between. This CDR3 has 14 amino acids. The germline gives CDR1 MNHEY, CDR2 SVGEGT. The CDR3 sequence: CASSRDGVQETQYF. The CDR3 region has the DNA TGTGCCAGCAGCCGCGACGGGGTCCAAGAGACCCAGTACTTC.

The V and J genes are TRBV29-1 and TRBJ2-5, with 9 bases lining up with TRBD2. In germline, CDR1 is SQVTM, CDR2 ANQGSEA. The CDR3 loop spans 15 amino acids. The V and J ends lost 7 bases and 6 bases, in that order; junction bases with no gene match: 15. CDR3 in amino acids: CSALTISGSAQTQYF. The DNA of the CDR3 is TGCAGCGCTTTGACAATTAGCGGGAGCGCACAGACCCAGTACTTC.

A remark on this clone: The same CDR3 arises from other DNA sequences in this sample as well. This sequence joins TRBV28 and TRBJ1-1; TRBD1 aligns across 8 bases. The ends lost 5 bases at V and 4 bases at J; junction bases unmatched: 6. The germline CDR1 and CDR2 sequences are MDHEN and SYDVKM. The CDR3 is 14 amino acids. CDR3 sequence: CASSPTGGITEAFF. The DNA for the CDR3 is TGTGCCAGCAGTCCTACAGGGGGGATCACTGAAGCTTTCTTT.

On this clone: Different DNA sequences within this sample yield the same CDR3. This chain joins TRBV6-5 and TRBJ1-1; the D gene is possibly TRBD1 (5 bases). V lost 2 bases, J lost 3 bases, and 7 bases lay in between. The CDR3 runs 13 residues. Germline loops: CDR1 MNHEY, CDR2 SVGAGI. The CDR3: CASSYRGDTEAFF. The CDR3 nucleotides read TGTGCCAGCAGTTACAGGGGTGACACTGAAGCTTTCTTT.

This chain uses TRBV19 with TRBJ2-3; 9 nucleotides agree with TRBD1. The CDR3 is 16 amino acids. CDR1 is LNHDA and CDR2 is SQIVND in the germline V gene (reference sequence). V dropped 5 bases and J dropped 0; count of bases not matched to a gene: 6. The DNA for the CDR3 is TGTGCCAGTAGTCCTGGGACAGGGTTAAGCACAGATACGCAGTATTTT. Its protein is CASSPGTGLSTDTQYF.

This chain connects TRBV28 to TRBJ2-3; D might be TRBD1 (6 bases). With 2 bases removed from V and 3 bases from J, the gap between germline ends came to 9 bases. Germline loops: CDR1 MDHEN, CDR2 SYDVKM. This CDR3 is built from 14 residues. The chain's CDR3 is CASSLGTTTDTQYF. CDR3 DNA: TGTGCCAGCAGTTTAGGGACAACAACAGATACGCAGTATTTT.

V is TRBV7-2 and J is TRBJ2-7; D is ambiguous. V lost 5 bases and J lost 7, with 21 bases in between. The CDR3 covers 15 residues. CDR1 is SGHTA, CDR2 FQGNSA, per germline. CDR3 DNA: TGTGCCAGCAGCAATTTGCCCGGTTCCTACGGGGAGCAGTACTTC. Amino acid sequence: CASSNLPGSYGEQYF.

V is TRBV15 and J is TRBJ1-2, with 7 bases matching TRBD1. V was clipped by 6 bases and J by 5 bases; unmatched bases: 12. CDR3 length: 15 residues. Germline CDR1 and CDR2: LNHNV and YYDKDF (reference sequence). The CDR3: CATSGQANDPYGYTF. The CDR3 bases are TGTGCCACCAGTGGACAGGCTAACGACCCGTATGGCTACACCTTC.

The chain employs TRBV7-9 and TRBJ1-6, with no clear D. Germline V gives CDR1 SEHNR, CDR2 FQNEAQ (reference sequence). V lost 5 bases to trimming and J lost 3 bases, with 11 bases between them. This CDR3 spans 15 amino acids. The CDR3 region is CASSPGTVYNSPLHF. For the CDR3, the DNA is TGTGCCAGCAGCCCGGGAACAGTCTATAATTCACCCCTCCACTTT.

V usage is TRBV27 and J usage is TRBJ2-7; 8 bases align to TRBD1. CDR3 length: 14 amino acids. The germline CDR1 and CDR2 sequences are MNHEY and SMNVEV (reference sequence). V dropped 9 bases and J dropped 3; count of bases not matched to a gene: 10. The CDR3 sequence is CASQETGAYYEQYF. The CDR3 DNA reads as TGTGCCAGTCAAGAGACAGGGGCTTACTACGAGCAGTACTTC.

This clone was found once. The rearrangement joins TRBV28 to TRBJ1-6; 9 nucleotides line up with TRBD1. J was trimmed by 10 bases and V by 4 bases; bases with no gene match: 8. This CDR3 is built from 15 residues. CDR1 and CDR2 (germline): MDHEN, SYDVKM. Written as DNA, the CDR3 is TGTGCCAGCAGTTACGGGGGACAGGGAAGATCACCCCTCCACTTT. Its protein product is CASSYGGQGRSPLHF.

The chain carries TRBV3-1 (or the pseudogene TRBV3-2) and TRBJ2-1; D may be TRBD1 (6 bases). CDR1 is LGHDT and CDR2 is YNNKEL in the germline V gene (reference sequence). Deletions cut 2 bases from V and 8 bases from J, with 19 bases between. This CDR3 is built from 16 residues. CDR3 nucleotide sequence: TGTGCCAGCAGCCAATACGGGACAATCCCGGCGCATGAGCAGTTCTTC. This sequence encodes CASSQYGTIPAHEQFF.

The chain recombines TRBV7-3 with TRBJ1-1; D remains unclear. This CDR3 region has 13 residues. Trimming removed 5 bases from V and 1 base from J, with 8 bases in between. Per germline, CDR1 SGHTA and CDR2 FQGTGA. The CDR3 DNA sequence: TGTGCCAGCAGCCTTCGGAGGAACACTGAAGCTTTCTTT. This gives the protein CASSLRRNTEAFF.

The CDR3 here is CASSLRTSGTREQYF. The CDR3 coding sequence is TGTGCCAGCAGCTTAAGGACTAGCGGGACTCGAGAGCAGTACTTC. This chain connects TRBV7-2 to TRBJ2-7, with 12 bases aligning to TRBD2. From germline, CDR1 is SGHTA and CDR2 FQGNSA. V was clipped by 2 bases and J by 7 bases; unmatched bases: 6. This CDR3 is 15 amino acids long.

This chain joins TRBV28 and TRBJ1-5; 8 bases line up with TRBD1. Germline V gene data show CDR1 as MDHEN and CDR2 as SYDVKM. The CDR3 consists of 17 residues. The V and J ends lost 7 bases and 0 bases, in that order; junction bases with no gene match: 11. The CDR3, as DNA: TGTGCCAGCATTAGCAGCGGGACAGGTTATAGCAATCAGCCCCAGCATTTT. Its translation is CASISSGTGYSNQPQHF.

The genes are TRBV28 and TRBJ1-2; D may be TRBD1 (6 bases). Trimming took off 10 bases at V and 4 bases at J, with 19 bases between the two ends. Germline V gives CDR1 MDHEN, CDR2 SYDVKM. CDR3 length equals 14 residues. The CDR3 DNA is TGTGCCATCGAAATACAGGGCGCCGGCTATGGCTACACCTTC. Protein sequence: CAIEIQGAGYGYTF.

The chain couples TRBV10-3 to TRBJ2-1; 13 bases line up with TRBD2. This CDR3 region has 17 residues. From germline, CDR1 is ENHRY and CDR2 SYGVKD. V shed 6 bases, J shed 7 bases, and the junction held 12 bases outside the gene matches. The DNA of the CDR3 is TGTGCCATCAGCGCCACAGGACTAGCGGGAGACCCGAATGAGCAGTTCTTC. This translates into CAISATGLAGDPNEQFF.